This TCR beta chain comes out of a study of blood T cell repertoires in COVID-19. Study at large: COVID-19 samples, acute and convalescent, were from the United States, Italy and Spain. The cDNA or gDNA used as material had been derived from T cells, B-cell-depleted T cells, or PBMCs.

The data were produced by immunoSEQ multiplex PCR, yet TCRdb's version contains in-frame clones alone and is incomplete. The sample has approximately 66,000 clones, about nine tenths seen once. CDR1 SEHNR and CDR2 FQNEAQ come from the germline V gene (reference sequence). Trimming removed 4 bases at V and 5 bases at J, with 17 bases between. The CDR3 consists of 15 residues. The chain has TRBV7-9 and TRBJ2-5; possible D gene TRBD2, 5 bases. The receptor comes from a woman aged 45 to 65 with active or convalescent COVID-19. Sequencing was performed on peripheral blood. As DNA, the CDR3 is TGTGCCAGCAGCTCGCCACGGGGATCCGGTGAGACCCAGTACTTC. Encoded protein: CASSSPRGSGETQYF.